This is a list of T cell receptor beta chains from one sample in a study of blood T cells in healthy people across ages. TCRdb itself ran the 5' RACE reads through MiXCR, one entry per CDR3 protein. The profile shows around 1,000,000 distinct CDR3 sequences, approximately 26% of them singletons. This sample also belongs to another study, concerning T cells of mothers and their children.

Specimen: blood. The receptors shown here come from a girl between 2 and 10 years old in good health. Both conserved end residues are trimmed from each CDR3. The D gene is left open where the match is weak.

D gene: TRBD1; V gene: TRBV25-1; CDR3 protein: ASSGDRGSVYTEAF
D gene: TRBD2; V gene: TRBV20-1; CDR3 protein: SARVAGGPSEQF
D gene: .; V gene: TRBV6-5; CDR3 protein: ASTKGGVPEAF
D gene: TRBD2; V gene: TRBV5-1; CDR3 protein: ASSQGLAGGPFNEQF
D gene: .; V gene: TRBV5-1; CDR3 protein: ASSYTGSNTEAF
D gene: .; V gene: TRBV4-2; CDR3 protein: ASSVRRDSNQPQH
D gene: TRBD2; V gene: TRBV28; CDR3 protein: ASRTPRGAFNEQF
D gene: TRBD1; V gene: TRBV7-2; CDR3 protein: ASSSNEGQGTGELF
D gene: TRBD1; V gene: TRBV27; CDR3 protein: ASSYGTGFSYEQY
D gene: .; V gene: TRBV24-1; CDR3 protein: ATSDSDGELF